These T cell receptor beta chains were read from a single sample in a study of T cell clonotyping in hematopoietic cell transplantation. Data came from immunoSEQ multiplex PCR; TCRdb stores just in-frame clones and leaves some out. The profile shows some 10,000 clones, under 95% of them singletons. Material: peripheral blood mononuclear cells. These receptors were taken from a woman between 50 and 59 years old in good health. Some clones in this sample may be carry-over from other donors' samples. Both conserved end residues are part of each CDR3. Fields, in order: clone size, J gene, D gene, V gene, CDR3 protein, CDR3 DNA. The D gene is left open where the match is weak. Size tells how often a clone was seen (once, few, many) or the class of an expanded clone, and some rows leave it out.

- | TRBJ2-1 | TRBD1 | TRBV7-2 | CASSLAHTGVHNEQFF | TGTGCCAGCAGCTTAGCCCACACAGGGGTACACAATGAGCAGTTCTTC
- | TRBJ2-2 | TRBD1 | TRBV4-2 | CASSQDGQGPWELFF | TGTGCCAGCAGCCAAGATGGACAGGGGCCGTGGGAGCTGTTTTTT
once | TRBJ1-1 | TRBD1 | TRBV14 | CASSPRPRGTGKNTEAFF | TGTGCCAGCAGCCCCCGGCCCCGGGGGACAGGGAAGAACACTGAAGCTTTCTTT
- | TRBJ2-7 | - | TRBV4-2 | CASSQEEGGSPPEQYF | TGTGCCAGCAGCCAAGAGGAGGGCGGTTCGCCCCCCGAGCAGTACTTC
- | TRBJ2-3 | - | TRBV7-6 | CASSLAYTADTTSTDTQYF | TGTGCCAGCAGCTTAGCATACACCGCCGACACTACTAGCACAGATACGCAGTATTTT
- | TRBJ1-5 | - | TRBV28 | CASSLGAGNQPQHF | TGTGCCAGCAGCCTGGGGGCCGGGAATCAGCCCCAGCATTTT
- | TRBJ1-1 | - | TRBV15 | CATSRGSLEAFF | TGTGCCACCAGCAGAGGGAGCCTAGAAGCTTTCTTT
- | TRBJ1-1 | - | TRBV18 | CASSPIARLGISEAFF | TGTGCCAGCTCACCTATCGCCCGTTTGGGGATCTCTGAAGCTTTCTTT
- | TRBJ2-2 | - | TRBV7-3 | CASSLPPGRTIKNTGELFF | TGTGCCAGCAGCTTACCTCCGGGTCGGACGATAAAGAACACCGGGGAGCTGTTTTTT
- | TRBJ1-6 | - | TRBV2 | CASESIGKSGSYNSPLHF | TGTGCCAGTGAGAGTATAGGGAAAAGTGGATCCTATAATTCACCCCTCCACTTT
- | TRBJ2-7 | - | TRBV19 | CASRSGPDYEQYF | TGTGCCAGTAGGTCGGGCCCGGACTACGAGCAGTACTTC
- | TRBJ2-2 | TRBD1 | TRBV5-4 | CASSLDTGGNTGELFF | TGTGCCAGCAGCTTGGATACAGGGGGCAACACCGGGGAGCTGTTTTTT
- | TRBJ2-7 | TRBD2 | TRBV5-1 | CASRLLAGGAYEQYF | TGCGCCAGCAGACTATTAGCGGGGGGTGCCTACGAGCAGTACTTC
- | TRBJ2-1 | TRBD1 | TRBV5-6 | CASLGTALSYNEQFF | TGTGCCAGCCTAGGGACAGCCTTATCCTACAATGAGCAGTTCTTC
- | TRBJ1-2 | - | TRBV6-1 | CASTPRRGQNYGYTF | TGTGCCAGCACTCCCCGTCGAGGGCAAAACTATGGCTACACCTTC
- | TRBJ2-5 | - | TRBV27 | CASPPGGGTGSISQETQYF | TGTGCCAGCCCTCCTGGGGGGGGGACAGGTTCGATTTCCCAAGAGACCCAGTACTTC
- | TRBJ2-7 | - | TRBV10-3 | CAISDSYEQYF | TGTGCCATCAGTGACAGCTACGAGCAGTACTTC
- | TRBJ1-1 | - | TRBV7-2 | CASSSTGRTEAFF | TGTGCCAGCAGCTCCACAGGGCGCACTGAAGCTTTCTTT
once | TRBJ1-2 | TRBD1 | TRBV19 | CASSNLPGQFNYGYTF | TGTGCCAGTAGTAACTTGCCGGGACAGTTTAACTATGGCTACACCTTC
- | TRBJ2-2 | TRBD1 | TRBV27 | CATRTGFDTGELFF | TGTGCCACCCGGACAGGGTTTGACACCGGGGAGCTGTTTTTT
- | TRBJ1-2 | - | TRBV7-9 | CASSPVSYGYTF | TGTGCCAGCAGCCCAGTCTCATATGGCTACACCTTC
- | TRBJ1-6 | TRBD1 | TRBV7-3 | CASRSPGTANSPLHF | TGTGCCAGCAGGTCACCCGGGACAGCCAATTCACCCCTCCACTTT
once | TRBJ2-7 | TRBD1 | TRBV6-1 | CASARDRGYEQYF | TGTGCCAGCGCCCGGGACAGAGGCTACGAGCAGTACTTC
- | TRBJ2-5 | - | TRBV6-6 | CASTSQETQYF | TGTGCCTCGACTAGCCAAGAGACCCAGTACTTC
- | TRBJ2-7 | - | TRBV6-6 | CASSRGGVENEQYF | TGTGCCAGCAGTCGGGGTGGGGTCGAGAACGAGCAGTACTTC
once | TRBJ2-7 | TRBD1 | TRBV7-2 | CASSPGTGHISYEQYF | TGTGCCAGCAGCCCCGGGACAGGCCACATATCCTACGAGCAGTACTTC
- | TRBJ1-1 | TRBD1 | TRBV28 | CASIRGMNTEAFF | TGTGCCAGTATCAGGGGGATGAACACTGAAGCTTTCTTT
- | TRBJ2-6 | - | TRBV19 | CASSIIGSGANVLTF | TGTGCCAGTAGTATAATCGGCTCTGGGGCCAACGTCCTGACTTTC
- | TRBJ2-2 | - | TRBV7-2 | CASSYAGTGELFF | TGTGCCAGCAGCTACGCGGGCACCGGGGAGCTGTTTTTT